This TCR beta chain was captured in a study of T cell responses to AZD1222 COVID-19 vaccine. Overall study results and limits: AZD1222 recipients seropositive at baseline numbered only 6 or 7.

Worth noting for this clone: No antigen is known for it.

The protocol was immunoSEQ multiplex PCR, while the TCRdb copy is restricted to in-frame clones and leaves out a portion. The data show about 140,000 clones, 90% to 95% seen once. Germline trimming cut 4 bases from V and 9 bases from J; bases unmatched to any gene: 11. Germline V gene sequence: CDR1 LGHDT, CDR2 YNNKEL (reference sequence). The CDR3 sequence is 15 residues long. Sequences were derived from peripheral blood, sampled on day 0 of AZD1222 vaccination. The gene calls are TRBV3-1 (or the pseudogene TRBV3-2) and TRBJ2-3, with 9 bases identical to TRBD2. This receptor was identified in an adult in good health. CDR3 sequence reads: CASSPGEPAGGTQYF. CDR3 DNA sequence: TGTGCCAGCAGCCCTGGAGAGCCAGCGGGGGGCACGCAGTATTTT.